This is a list of T cell receptor beta chains from one sample in a study of OX40 agonist ivuxolimab in advanced cancers. Sequencing used immunoSEQ multiplex PCR; TCRdb keeps in-frame clones, though not all of them. The sample has tens of thousands of clones; around 83% are singletons. Source: CD4+ or CD8+ T cells sorted from blood, taken in a trial of the OX40 agonist ivuxolimab. The receptor set was obtained from an adult with an advanced solid tumor such as melanoma, head and neck, liver or kidney cancer. CDR3s include the opening cysteine and the closing phenylalanine or tryptophan. D genes are given only for firm matches. The listing skips clone size in some rows; elsewhere it reads once, few, many or a size class.

TRBJ2-5,-,-,TRBV30,TGTGCCTGGAGTCCTTCGCGGGGCAGGGGAGAGACCCAGTACTTC,CAWSPSRGRGETQYF
TRBJ1-6,-,-,TRBV6-6,TGTGCCAGCAGTTCCACTCAAGTCAATTCACCCCTCCACTTT,CASSSTQVNSPLHF
TRBJ2-7,-,-,TRBV5-1,TGCGCCAGCAGCGTCGACATTCGCTACGAGCAGTACTTC,CASSVDIRYEQYF
TRBJ2-1,-,TRBD2,TRBV9,TGTGCCAGCAGCGAGGGACTAGCGGGGAGCTCCTACAATGAGCAGTTCTTC,CASSEGLAGSSYNEQFF
TRBJ1-3,once,-,TRBV19,TGTGCCAGTAGTTCAGAGGGCCCTGGAAACACCATATATTTT,CASSSEGPGNTIYF
TRBJ2-5,-,-,TRBV28,TGTGCCAGCACCACCGGATGGGGAGTGGAGACCCAGTACTTC,CASTTGWGVETQYF
TRBJ2-6,-,-,TRBV30,TGTGCCTGGAGCGTCAGCGCATTCTTTCCCTCTGGGGCCAACGTCCTGACTTTC,CAWSVSAFFPSGANVLTF
TRBJ1-2,-,-,TRBV7-9,TGTGCCAGCAGCCCCAGTGAAGGCTACACCTTC,CASSPSEGYTF
TRBJ1-1,-,TRBD1,TRBV10-3,TGTGCCATAAGGACAGGGGGGAACACTGAAGCTTTCTTT,CAIRTGGNTEAFF
TRBJ1-2,-,TRBD1,TRBV29-1,TGCAGTGACGATAAAGGGGGCGACTATGGCTACACCTTC,CSDDKGGDYGYTF
TRBJ1-1,-,-,TRBV7-2,TGTGCCAGCAGCTTAAGTAGGACGGGTGGGTCTGAAGCTTTCTTT,CASSLSRTGGSEAFF
TRBJ2-7,-,-,TRBV5-1,TGCGCCAGCAGCGCAACCGCCGGGACTCCTGCGATCGAGCAGTACTTC,CASSATAGTPAIEQYF
TRBJ1-2,-,-,TRBV2,TGTGCCAGCAGAGGACAGTATGGCTACACCTTC,CASRGQYGYTF
TRBJ2-7,once,-,TRBV27,TGTGCCAGCAGTTTATCGAACTTACTTACTCCCTACGAGCAGTACTTC,CASSLSNLLTPYEQYF
TRBJ1-5,-,TRBD1,TRBV30,TGTGCCTGGAGTTTGCGGACAGGGGGAAATCAGCCCCAGCATTTT,CAWSLRTGGNQPQHF
TRBJ1-3,-,-,TRBV6-1,TGTGCCAGCAGTCAGACGCACTCTGGAAACACCATATATTTT,CASSQTHSGNTIYF
TRBJ1-6,-,-,TRBV6-1,TGTGCCAGCAGTGCTCTGGGGGGGGGCGCGAATAATTCACCCCTCCACTTT,CASSALGGGANNSPLHF
TRBJ1-1,-,TRBD1,TRBV2,TGTGCCAGCAGTGTGGAACAGGGGTACACTGAAGCTTTCTTT,CASSVEQGYTEAFF
TRBJ2-7,-,-,TRBV30,TGTGCCTGCCGGGGGCGGCGGGATACGGAAGAGCAGTACTTC,CACRGRRDTEEQYF
TRBJ2-1,-,TRBD1,TRBV19,TGTGCCAGTCAATTCTCGGACAGGCCCTACAATGAGCAGTTCTTC,CASQFSDRPYNEQFF
TRBJ2-7,-,-,TRBV9,TGTGCCAGCAGCGTAGTAGGGTTCTCCTACGAGCAGTACTTC,CASSVVGFSYEQYF
TRBJ1-1,-,-,TRBV21-1,TGTGCCAGCAGCAAATTCAGGGGCGAGGGGACTGAAGCTTTCTTT,CASSKFRGEGTEAFF
TRBJ1-1,-,TRBD1,TRBV7-2,TGTGCCAGCAGCTGGGGGACAGGGGTAGTTGGGACTGAAGCTTTCTTT,CASSWGTGVVGTEAFF
TRBJ1-4,few,-,TRBV7-9,TGTGCCAGCAGCTTAGTCACGCCGGATGAAAAACTGTTTTTT,CASSLVTPDEKLFF
TRBJ1-1,-,-,TRBV2,TGTGCCAGCAGTGTACAGGGACGGGACACTGAAGCTTTCTTT,CASSVQGRDTEAFF
TRBJ2-7,-,-,TRBV6-1,TGTGCCAGCAGTGAAGTTGGGTTCTACGAGCAGTACTTC,CASSEVGFYEQYF
TRBJ2-3,-,TRBD1,TRBV28,TGTGCCAGCATCCTTGGCCCCCAACAGGGGAGCACAGATACGCAGTATTTT,CASILGPQQGSTDTQYF
TRBJ2-3,-,TRBD2,TRBV11-2,TGTGCCAGCAGACCAAGGACTAGCGGTTTCACAGATACGCAGTATTTT,CASRPRTSGFTDTQYF
TRBJ2-2,-,-,TRBV30,TGTGCCTGGTGGACAAACACCGGGGAGCTGTTTTTT,CAWWTNTGELFF
TRBJ2-7,few,-,TRBV5-4,TGTGCCAGCAGCTTCCCGACAGACCCCTACGAGCAGTACTTC,CASSFPTDPYEQYF
TRBJ2-5,-,-,TRBV27,TGTGCCAGCAGTTTATCGCCGGTGGCGGGATATGGAGAGACCCAGTACTTC,CASSLSPVAGYGETQYF
TRBJ2-6,-,TRBD1,TRBV7-8,TGTGCCAGCAGCTCCGGGACAGGGGGCTCTGGGGCCAACGTCCTGACTTTC,CASSSGTGGSGANVLTF
TRBJ1-5,-,-,TRBV6-1,TGTGCCAGCAGCACCCCCGTTCATCGGCAGCCCCAGCATTTT,CASSTPVHRQPQHF
TRBJ1-1,-,-,TRBV5-4,TGTGCCAGCAGCCCCAGAGCGGTGAACACTGAAGCTTTCTTT,CASSPRAVNTEAFF
TRBJ1-2,-,TRBD1,TRBV7-9,TGTGCCAGCAGCTTAGGACAGGGTCACTATGGCTACACCTTC,CASSLGQGHYGYTF
TRBJ2-3,-,-,TRBV10-3,TGTGCCATCAGTGATTCCGAGGTTTTTTATAGGGCAGATACGCAGTATTTT,CAISDSEVFYRADTQYF
TRBJ2-2,-,TRBD1,TRBV27,TGTGCCAGCACTTGGACAGGGGCGAGGACCGGGGAGCTGTTTTTT,CASTWTGARTGELFF
TRBJ1-2,-,TRBD1,TRBV29-1,TGCAGCGCTAGGACAGGGGATTATGGCTACACCTTC,CSARTGDYGYTF
TRBJ2-7,-,TRBD2,TRBV11-2,TGTGCCAGCAGCCCGGGACTAGCGGGAGCCTACGAGCAGTACTTC,CASSPGLAGAYEQYF
TRBJ2-1,few,-,TRBV18,TGTGCCAGCTCACCATTAGGAACAGGAGGATACAATGAGCAGTTCTTC,CASSPLGTGGYNEQFF
TRBJ2-1,-,TRBD2,TRBV14,TGTGCCAGCAGCCAAGATCTCCCGGGGGGGCCTCATGAGCAGTTCTTC,CASSQDLPGGPHEQFF
TRBJ2-5,few,TRBD1,TRBV5-1,TGCGCCAGCAGCTCGGGACAGATTCAAGAGACCCAGTACTTC,CASSSGQIQETQYF
TRBJ2-3,few,-,TRBV2,TGTGCCAGCAGTGGGGTAGACAGCTACCTCACAGATACGCAGTATTTT,CASSGVDSYLTDTQYF
TRBJ2-3,-,-,TRBV5-1,TGCGCCAGCAGCCGGGGGTCAGGCACCCCCAAGGCAGATACGCAGTATTTT,CASSRGSGTPKADTQYF